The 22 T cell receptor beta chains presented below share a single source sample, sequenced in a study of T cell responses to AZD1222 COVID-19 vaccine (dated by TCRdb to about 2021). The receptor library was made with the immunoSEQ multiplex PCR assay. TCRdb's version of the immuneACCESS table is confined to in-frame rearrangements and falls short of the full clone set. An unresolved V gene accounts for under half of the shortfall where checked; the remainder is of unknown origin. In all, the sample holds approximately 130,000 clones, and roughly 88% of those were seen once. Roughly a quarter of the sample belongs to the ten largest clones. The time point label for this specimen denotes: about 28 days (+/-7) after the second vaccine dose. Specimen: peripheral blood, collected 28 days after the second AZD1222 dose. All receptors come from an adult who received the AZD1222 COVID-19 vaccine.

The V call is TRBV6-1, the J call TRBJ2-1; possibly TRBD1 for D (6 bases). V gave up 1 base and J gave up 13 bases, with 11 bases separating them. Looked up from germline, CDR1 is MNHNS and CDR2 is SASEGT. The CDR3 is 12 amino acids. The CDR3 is CASSEDRDLQFF. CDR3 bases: TGTGCCAGCAGTGAAGACAGGGACCTCCAGTTCTTC.

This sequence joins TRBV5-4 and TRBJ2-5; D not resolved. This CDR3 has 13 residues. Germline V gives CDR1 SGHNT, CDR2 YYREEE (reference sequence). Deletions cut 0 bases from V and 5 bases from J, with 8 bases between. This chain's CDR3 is CASSLDQRETQYF. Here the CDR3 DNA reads TGTGCCAGCAGCTTGGATCAGAGGGAGACCCAGTACTTC.

CDR3 sequence reads: CASTSWETGLYF. CDR3 DNA sequence: TGTGCCAGCACCTCGTGGGAGACAGGGTTGTACTTC. The J gene is TRBJ2-4, the V gene TRBV28; 7 bases agree with TRBD1. This CDR3 is built from 12 residues. Germline trimming cut 7 bases from V and 15 bases from J; bases unmatched to any gene: 12. The germline V gene encodes CDR1 MDHEN and CDR2 SYDVKM.

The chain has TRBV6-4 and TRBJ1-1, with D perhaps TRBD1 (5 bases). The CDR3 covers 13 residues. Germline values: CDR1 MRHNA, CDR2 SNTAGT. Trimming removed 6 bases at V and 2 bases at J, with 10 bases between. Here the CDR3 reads CASRNGGNTEAFF. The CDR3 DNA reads TGTGCCAGCAGGAACGGGGGAAACACTGAAGCTTTCTTT.

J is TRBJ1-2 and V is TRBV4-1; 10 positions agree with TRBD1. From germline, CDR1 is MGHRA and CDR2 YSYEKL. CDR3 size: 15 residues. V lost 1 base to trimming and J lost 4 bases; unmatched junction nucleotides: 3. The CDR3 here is CASSQVGTGVYGYTF. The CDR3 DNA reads TGCGCCAGCAGCCAAGTCGGGACAGGGGTCTATGGCTACACCTTC.

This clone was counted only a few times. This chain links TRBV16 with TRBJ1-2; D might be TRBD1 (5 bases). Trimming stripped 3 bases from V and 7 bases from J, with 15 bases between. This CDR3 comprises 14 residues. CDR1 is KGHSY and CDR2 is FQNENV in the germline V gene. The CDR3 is CASSHRGMGGGYTF. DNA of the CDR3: TGTGCCAGCAGCCATCGGGGGATGGGAGGTGGCTACACCTTC.

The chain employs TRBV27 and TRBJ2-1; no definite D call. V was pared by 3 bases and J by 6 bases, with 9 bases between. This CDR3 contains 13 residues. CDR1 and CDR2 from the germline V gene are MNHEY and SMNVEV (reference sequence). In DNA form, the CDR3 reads TGTGCCAGCAGTTTTATGGGTGTCAATGAGCAGTTCTTC. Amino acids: CASSFMGVNEQFF.

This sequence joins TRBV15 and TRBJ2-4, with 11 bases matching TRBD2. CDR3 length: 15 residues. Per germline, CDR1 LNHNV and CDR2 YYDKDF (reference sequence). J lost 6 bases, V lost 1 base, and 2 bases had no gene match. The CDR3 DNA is TGTGCCACCAGCAGAGTGGGGACTAGCGGAAACATTCAGTACTTC. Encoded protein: CATSRVGTSGNIQYF.

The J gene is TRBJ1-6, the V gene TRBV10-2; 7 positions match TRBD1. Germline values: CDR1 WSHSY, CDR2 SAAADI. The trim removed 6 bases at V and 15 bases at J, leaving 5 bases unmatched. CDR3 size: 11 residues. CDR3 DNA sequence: TGCGCCAGCAGAGCCGGGACAGACCTCCACTTT. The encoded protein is CASRAGTDLHF.

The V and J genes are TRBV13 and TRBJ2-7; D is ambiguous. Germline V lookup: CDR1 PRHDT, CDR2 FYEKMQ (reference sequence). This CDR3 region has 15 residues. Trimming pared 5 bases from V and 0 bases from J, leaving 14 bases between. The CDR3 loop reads CASSQARWSSYEQYF. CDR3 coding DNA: TGTGCCAGCAGCCAGGCCCGGTGGAGCTCCTACGAGCAGTACTTC.

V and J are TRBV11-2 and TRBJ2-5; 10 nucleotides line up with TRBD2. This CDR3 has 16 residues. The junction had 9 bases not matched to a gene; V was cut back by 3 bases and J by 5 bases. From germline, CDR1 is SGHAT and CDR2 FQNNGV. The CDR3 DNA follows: TGTGCCAGCAGCTTTTCAGCGGGGGGGCGTCGGGAGACCCAGTACTTC. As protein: CASSFSAGGRRETQYF.

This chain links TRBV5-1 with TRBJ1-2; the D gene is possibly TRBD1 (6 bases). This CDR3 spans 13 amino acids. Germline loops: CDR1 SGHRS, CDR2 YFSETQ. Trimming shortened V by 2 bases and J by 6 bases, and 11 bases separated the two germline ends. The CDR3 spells CASSLQGFDGYTF. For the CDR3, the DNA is TGCGCCAGCAGCTTACAGGGTTTTGATGGCTACACCTTC.

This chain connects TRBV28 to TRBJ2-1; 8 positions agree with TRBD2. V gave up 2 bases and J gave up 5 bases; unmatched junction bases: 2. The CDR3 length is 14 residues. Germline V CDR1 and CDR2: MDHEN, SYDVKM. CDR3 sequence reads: CASSLAGGNNEQFF. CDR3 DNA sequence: TGTGCCAGCAGTTTAGCGGGGGGAAACAATGAGCAGTTCTTC.

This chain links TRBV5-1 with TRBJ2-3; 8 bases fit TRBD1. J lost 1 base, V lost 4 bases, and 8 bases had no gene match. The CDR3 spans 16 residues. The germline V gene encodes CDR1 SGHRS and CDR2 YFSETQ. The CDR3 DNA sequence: TGCGCCAGCAGCGTTACAGGGGGACAGCGCACAGATACGCAGTATTTT. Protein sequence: CASSVTGGQRTDTQYF. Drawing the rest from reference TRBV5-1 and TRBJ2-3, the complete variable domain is KAGVTQTPRYLIKTRGQQVTLSCSPISGHRSVSWYQQTPGQGLQFLFEYFSETQRNKGNFPGRFSGRQFSNSRSEMNVSTLELGDSALYLCASSVTGGQRTDTQYFGPGTRLTVL.

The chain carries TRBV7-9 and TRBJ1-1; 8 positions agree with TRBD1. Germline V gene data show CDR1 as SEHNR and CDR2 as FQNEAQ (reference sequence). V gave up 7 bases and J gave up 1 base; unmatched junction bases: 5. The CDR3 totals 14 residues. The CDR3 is CASNPGTGNTEAFF. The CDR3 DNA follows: TGTGCCAGCAACCCCGGGACAGGGAACACTGAAGCTTTCTTT.

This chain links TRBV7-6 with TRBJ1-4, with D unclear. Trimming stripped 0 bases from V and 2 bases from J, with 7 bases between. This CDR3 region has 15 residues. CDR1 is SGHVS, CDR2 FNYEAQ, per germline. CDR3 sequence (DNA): TGTGCCAGCAGCTTAGCGGGAGCCACTAATGAAAAACTGTTTTTT. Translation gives CASSLAGATNEKLFF.

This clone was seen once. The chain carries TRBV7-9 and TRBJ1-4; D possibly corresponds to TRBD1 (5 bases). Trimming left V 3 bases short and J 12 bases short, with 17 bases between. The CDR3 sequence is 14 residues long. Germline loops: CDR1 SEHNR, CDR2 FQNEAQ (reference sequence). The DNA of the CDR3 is TGTGCCAGCAGCTTGGACACCTACCTGGGGGAACTGTTTTTT. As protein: CASSLDTYLGELFF.

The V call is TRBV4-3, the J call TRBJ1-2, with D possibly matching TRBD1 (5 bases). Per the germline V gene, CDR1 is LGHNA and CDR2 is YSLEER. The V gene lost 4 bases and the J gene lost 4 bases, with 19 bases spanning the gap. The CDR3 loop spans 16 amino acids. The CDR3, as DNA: TGCGCCAGCAGCCCCCCTGAGACAGTTAATTCCTATGGCTACACCTTC. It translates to CASSPPETVNSYGYTF.

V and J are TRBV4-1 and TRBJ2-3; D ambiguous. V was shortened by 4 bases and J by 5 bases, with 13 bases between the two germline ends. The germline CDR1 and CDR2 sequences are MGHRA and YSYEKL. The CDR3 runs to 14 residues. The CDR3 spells CASSLANGGDTQYF. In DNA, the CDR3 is TGCGCCAGCAGCCTAGCTAATGGTGGAGATACGCAGTATTTT.

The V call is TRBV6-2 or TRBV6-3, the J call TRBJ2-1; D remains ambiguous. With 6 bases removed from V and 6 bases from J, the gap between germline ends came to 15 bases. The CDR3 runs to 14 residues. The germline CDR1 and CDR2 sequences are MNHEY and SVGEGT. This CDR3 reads CASSFTHTGNEQFF. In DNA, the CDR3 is TGTGCCAGCAGCTTCACCCACACGGGCAATGAGCAGTTCTTC.

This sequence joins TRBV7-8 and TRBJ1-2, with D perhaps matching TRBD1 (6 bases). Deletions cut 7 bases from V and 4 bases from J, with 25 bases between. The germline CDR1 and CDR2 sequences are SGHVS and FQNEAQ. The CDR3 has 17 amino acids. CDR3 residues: CASILHRAPSGPYGYTF. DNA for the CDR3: TGTGCCAGCATCCTCCACAGGGCCCCCTCCGGGCCCTATGGCTACACCTTC. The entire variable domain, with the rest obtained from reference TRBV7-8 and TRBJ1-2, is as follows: GAGVSQSPRYKVAKRGQDVALRCDPISGHVSLFWYQQALGQGPEFLTYFQNEAQLDKSGLPSDRFFAERPEGSVSTLKIQRTQQEDSAVYLCASILHRAPSGPYGYTFGSGTRLTVV.

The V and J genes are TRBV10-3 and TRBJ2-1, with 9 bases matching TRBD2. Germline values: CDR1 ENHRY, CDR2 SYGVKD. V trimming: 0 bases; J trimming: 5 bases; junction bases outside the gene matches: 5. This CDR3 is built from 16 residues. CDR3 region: CAISESPSGEDNEQFF. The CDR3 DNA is TGTGCCATCAGTGAGTCGCCTAGCGGGGAAGACAATGAGCAGTTCTTC.